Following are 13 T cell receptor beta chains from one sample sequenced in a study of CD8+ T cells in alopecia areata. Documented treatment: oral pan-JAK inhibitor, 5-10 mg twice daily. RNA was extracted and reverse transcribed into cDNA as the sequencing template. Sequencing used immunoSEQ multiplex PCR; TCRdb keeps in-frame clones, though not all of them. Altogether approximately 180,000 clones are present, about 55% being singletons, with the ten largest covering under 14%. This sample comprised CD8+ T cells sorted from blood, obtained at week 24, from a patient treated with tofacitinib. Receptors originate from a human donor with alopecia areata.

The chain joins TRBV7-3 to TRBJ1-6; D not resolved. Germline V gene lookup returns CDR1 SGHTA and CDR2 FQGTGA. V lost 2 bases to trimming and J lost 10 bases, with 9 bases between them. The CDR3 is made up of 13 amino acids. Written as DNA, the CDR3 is TGTGCCAGCAGCTTAGAGGTTGGATCACCCCTCCACTTT. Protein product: CASSLEVGSPLHF.

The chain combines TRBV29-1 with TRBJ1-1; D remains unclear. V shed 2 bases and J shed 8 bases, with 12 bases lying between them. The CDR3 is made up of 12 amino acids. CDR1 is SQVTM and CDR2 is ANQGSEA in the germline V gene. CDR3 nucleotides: TGCAGCGTTGAAACCGGGGATCCGGAAGCTTTCTTT. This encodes CSVETGDPEAFF.

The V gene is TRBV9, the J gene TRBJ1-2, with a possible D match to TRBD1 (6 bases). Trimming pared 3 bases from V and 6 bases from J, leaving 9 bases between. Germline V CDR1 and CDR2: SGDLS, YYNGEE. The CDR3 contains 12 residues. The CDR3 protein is CASSGTDNGYTF. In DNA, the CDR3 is TGTGCCAGCAGCGGGACAGACAATGGCTACACCTTC.

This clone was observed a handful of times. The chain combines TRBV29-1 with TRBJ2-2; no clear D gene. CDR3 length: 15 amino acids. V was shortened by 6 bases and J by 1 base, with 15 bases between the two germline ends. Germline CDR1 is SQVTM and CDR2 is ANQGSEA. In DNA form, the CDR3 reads TGCAGCGTGGCCCTGGAGACCTTGAACACCGGGGAGCTGTTTTTT. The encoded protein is CSVALETLNTGELFF.

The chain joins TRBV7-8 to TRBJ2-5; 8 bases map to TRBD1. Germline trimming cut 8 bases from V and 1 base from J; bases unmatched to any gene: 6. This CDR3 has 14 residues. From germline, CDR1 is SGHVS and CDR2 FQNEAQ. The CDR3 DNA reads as TGTGCCAGCGAAGAGACAGGGGCCCAAGAGACCCAGTACTTC. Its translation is CASEETGAQETQYF.

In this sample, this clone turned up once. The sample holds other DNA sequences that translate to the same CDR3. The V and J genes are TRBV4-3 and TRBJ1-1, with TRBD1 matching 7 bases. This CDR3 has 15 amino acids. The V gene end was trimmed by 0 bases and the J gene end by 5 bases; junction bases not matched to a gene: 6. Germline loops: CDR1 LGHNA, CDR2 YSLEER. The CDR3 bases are TGCGCCAGCAGCCAAGATGTTGGCAGGGGGACTGAAGCTTTCTTT. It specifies CASSQDVGRGTEAFF.

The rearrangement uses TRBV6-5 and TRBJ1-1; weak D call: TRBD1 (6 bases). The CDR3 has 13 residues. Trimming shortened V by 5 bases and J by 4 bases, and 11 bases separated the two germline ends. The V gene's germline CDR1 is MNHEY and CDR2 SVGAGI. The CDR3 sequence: CASSQGLSTEAFF. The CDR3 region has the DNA TGTGCCAGCAGTCAGGGGTTAAGCACTGAAGCTTTCTTT.

The CDR3 loop reads CAWGLTGGAEAFF. CDR3 in DNA: TGTGCCTGGGGCCTAACAGGAGGCGCTGAAGCTTTCTTT. This chain connects TRBV30 to TRBJ1-1; D perhaps matches TRBD1 (5 bases). The CDR3 spans 13 residues. Germline CDR1 GTSNPN, CDR2 SVGIG (reference sequence). V lost 5 bases to trimming and J lost 6 bases, with 16 bases between them.

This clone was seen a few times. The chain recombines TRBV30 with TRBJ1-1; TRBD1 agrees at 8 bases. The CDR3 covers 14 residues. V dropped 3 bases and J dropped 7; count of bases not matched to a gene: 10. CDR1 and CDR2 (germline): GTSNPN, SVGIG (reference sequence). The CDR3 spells CAWRRRTGSVEAFF. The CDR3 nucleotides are TGTGCCTGGAGACGTAGGACAGGGTCGGTTGAAGCTTTCTTT.

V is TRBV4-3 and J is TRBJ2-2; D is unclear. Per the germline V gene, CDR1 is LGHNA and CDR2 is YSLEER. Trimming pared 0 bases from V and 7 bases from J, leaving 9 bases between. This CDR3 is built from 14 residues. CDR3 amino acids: CASSQDFGSGELFF. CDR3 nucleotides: TGCGCCAGCAGCCAAGATTTTGGCAGCGGGGAGCTGTTTTTT.

Here the CDR3 DNA reads TGTGCCAGCAGCTTAGATCCTAGCGGGGGAATAGGTTACAATGAGCAGTTCTTC. Translation gives CASSLDPSGGIGYNEQFF. V is TRBV11-2 and J is TRBJ2-1; 10 bases line up with TRBD2. Germline assignment: CDR1 SGHAT and CDR2 FQNNGV. This CDR3 comprises 18 residues. V lost 0 bases to trimming and J lost 4 bases; unmatched junction nucleotides: 9. Using reference TRBV11-2 and TRBJ2-1 for the parts outside the CDR3, the full variable domain is EAGVAQSPRYKIIEKRQSVAFWCNPISGHATLYWYQQILGQGPKLLIQFQNNGVVDDSQLPKDRFSAERLKGVDSTLKIQPAKLEDSAVYLCASSLDPSGGIGYNEQFFGPGTRLTVL.

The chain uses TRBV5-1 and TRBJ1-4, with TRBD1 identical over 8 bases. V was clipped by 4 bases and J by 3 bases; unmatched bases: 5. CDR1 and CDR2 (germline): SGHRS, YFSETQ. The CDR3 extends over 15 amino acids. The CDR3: CASSPTGDPNEKLFF. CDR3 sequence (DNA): TGCGCCAGCAGCCCGACAGGGGATCCTAATGAAAAACTGTTTTTT.

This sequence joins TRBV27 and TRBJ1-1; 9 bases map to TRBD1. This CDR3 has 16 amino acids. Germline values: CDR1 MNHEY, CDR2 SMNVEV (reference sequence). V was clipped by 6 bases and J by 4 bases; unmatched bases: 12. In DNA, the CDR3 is TGTGCCAGCAGCCCCAAAACAGGGGGCAGGGTCACTGAAGCTTTCTTT. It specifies CASSPKTGGRVTEAFF.